Below, one T cell receptor (beta chain) is given with its context. The sample is drawn from a study of monozygotic twins with cystic fibrosis. Profiled with immunoSEQ multiplex PCR; TCRdb holds only in-frame clones, not every one. The table has over 15,000 clones, around 96% seen once; the top ten hold about 0.6%. Germline loops: CDR1 LNHNV, CDR2 YYDKDF (reference sequence). V was shortened by 0 bases and J by 9 bases, with 9 bases between the two germline ends. The CDR3 runs 13 residues. The sequencing input was blood. The sequence was obtained from a girl under 10 years old with cystic fibrosis. The chain has TRBV15 and TRBJ2-1; no clear D. This CDR3 is CATSRDQATEQFF. CDR3 DNA: TGTGCCACCAGCAGAGACCAAGCAACTGAGCAGTTCTTC.